The next 24 T cell receptor beta chains were all read from a single sample in a study of blood T cell repertoires in COVID-19. Repertoires were generated with immunoSEQ multiplex PCR, while TCRdb's copy carries only in-frame clones and drops some. This sample has 64,000 or so clones, with roughly 80% found just once. The sequenced sample consisted of peripheral blood. The receptors come from a man older than 75 with acute or convalescent COVID-19.

The chain employs TRBV5-1 and TRBJ1-1; a weak D match, TRBD1 (6 bases). The CDR3 extends over 13 amino acids. Trimming pared 8 bases from V and 0 bases from J, leaving 11 bases between. CDR1 is SGHRS, CDR2 YFSETQ, per germline. The CDR3 region is CASKDSMNTEAFF. The CDR3 bases are TGCGCCAGTAAGGACAGTATGAACACTGAAGCTTTCTTT.

The V gene is TRBV19, the J gene TRBJ1-6; D may be TRBD1 (6 bases). Looked up from germline, CDR1 is LNHDA and CDR2 is SQIVND (reference sequence). CDR3 length equals 16 residues. Trimming took off 6 bases at V and 5 bases at J, with 17 bases between the two ends. CDR3 nucleotide sequence: TGTGCCAGTAGAAGAGGGGCAGGGGAGAATAATTCACCCCTCCACTTT. This sequence encodes CASRRGAGENNSPLHF.

The chain links TRBV7-2 to TRBJ1-1; D is unresolved. Germline loops: CDR1 SGHTA, CDR2 FQGNSA. V lost 4 bases and J lost 1, with 7 bases in between. This CDR3 has 13 residues. This chain's CDR3 is CASSYNRNTEAFF. The DNA of the CDR3 is TGTGCCAGCAGCTATAATCGGAACACTGAAGCTTTCTTT.

The CDR3 DNA reads as TGTGCCAGCAGGCCCGGGGGGGGATCTGAAGCTTTCTTT. Its translation: CASRPGGGSEAFF. J is TRBJ1-1 and V is TRBV9, with D possibly TRBD1 on 5 matching bases. The CDR3 sequence is 13 residues long. Germline lookup yields CDR1 SGDLS and CDR2 YYNGEE. Trimming took off 5 bases at V and 6 bases at J, with 14 bases between the two ends.

The chain combines TRBV19 with TRBJ1-5, with unresolved D. The V and J ends lost 2 bases and 0 bases respectively, with 8 bases between them. The CDR3 contains 15 residues. Germline CDR1 and CDR2: LNHDA and SQIVND (reference sequence). CDR3 amino acids: CASSISRHSNQPQHF. CDR3 nucleotide sequence: TGTGCCAGTAGTATATCGAGGCATAGCAATCAGCCCCAGCATTTT.

J is TRBJ2-7 and V is TRBV11-2; D may be TRBD2 (5 bases). The germline CDR1 and CDR2 sequences are SGHAT and FQNNGV. The CDR3 covers 13 residues. V gave up 3 bases and J gave up 10 bases, with 16 bases separating them. CDR3 in DNA: TGTGCCAGCAGCTTGGAGGCCCATCTAGAACAGTACTTC. The encoded protein is CASSLEAHLEQYF.

The gene calls are TRBV30 and TRBJ1-3; TRBD1 agrees at 7 bases. CDR3 size: 14 residues. Trimming removed 4 bases from V and 2 bases from J; junction bases left unmatched: 5. CDR1 and CDR2 from the germline V gene are GTSNPN and SVGIG (reference sequence). The CDR3: CAWNQGVAGNTIYF. DNA of the CDR3: TGTGCCTGGAACCAGGGGGTAGCTGGAAACACCATATATTTT.

The V and J genes are TRBV6-5 and TRBJ1-2, with 7 bases that match TRBD1. The CDR3 is 15 amino acids. Trimming took 6 bases from V and 3 from J; bases not matched to a gene: 10. Germline-derived CDR1 and CDR2 are MNHEY and SVGAGI. CDR3 bases: TGTGCCAGCAGGCCTAGGGACAGCCCCTACTATGGCTACACCTTC. Translating gives CASRPRDSPYYGYTF.

This clone was counted a few times. V usage is TRBV5-1 and J usage is TRBJ1-2, with a possible D match to TRBD1 (6 bases). The CDR3 is 15 residues long. V was pared by 4 bases and J by 0 bases, with 13 bases between. Germline CDR1 SGHRS, CDR2 YFSETQ. The CDR3 here is CASSHGDTANYGYTF. As DNA, the CDR3 is TGCGCCAGCAGCCATGGGGACACAGCTAACTATGGCTACACCTTC.

This rearrangement joins TRBV30 to TRBJ1-5, with D uncertain. The CDR3 runs 13 residues. In germline, CDR1 is GTSNPN, CDR2 SVGIG (reference sequence). Trimming removed 2 bases at V and 7 bases at J, with 12 bases between. The chain's CDR3 is CAWSTPGGQPQHF. The CDR3 nucleotides are TGTGCCTGGAGTACGCCAGGTGGGCAGCCCCAGCATTTT.

The V call is TRBV7-3, the J call TRBJ1-4, with a possible D match to TRBD1 (5 bases). This CDR3 spans 13 amino acids. Germline CDR1 SGHTA, CDR2 FQGTGA. V was trimmed by 5 bases and J by 7 bases, leaving 11 bases between them. The DNA for the CDR3 is TGTGCCAGCAGCGCAGGACAAGGTGAAAAACTGTTTTTT. The encoded protein is CASSAGQGEKLFF.

This chain links TRBV18 with TRBJ1-2; no firm D call. From germline, CDR1 is KGHSH and CDR2 LQKENI. V dropped 3 bases and J dropped 6 bases, with 5 bases sitting between them. The CDR3 length is 11 residues. The CDR3 DNA sequence: TGTGCCAGCTCACCTGCAGATGGCTACACCTTC. It specifies CASSPADGYTF.

This chain uses TRBV7-3 with TRBJ2-3; D uncertain. The V gene lost 4 bases and the J gene lost 2 bases, with 7 bases spanning the gap. The V gene's germline CDR1 is SGHTA and CDR2 FQGTGA. This CDR3 is built from 13 residues. The chain's CDR3 is CASSSRNTDTQYF. DNA of the CDR3: TGTGCCAGCAGCTCGAGAAACACAGATACGCAGTATTTT. The variable domain in full, completed from reference TRBV7-3 and TRBJ2-3, reads GAGVSQTPSNKVTEKGKYVELRCDPISGHTALYWYRQSLGQGPEFLIYFQGTGAADDSGLPNDRFFAVRPEGSVSTLKIQRTERGDSAVYLCASSSRNTDTQYFGPGTRLTVL.

The V call is TRBV5-5, the J call TRBJ2-7; D perhaps matches TRBD2 (6 bases). CDR1 and CDR2 from the germline V gene are SGHKS and YYEKEE (reference sequence). The CDR3 spans 14 residues. Trimming pared 0 bases from V and 2 bases from J, leaving 9 bases between. CDR3 sequence: CASSLGTGAYEQYF. The CDR3 coding sequence is TGTGCCAGCAGCTTGGGGACGGGAGCCTACGAGCAGTACTTC.

The V and J genes are TRBV7-9 and TRBJ1-1; D remains ambiguous. The CDR3 covers 13 residues. Germline V CDR1 and CDR2: SEHNR, FQNEAQ (reference sequence). V was clipped by 3 bases and J by 1 base, with 6 bases between them. In DNA, the CDR3 is TGTGCCAGCAGCTTCGACTGGAACACTGAAGCTTTCTTT. It is translated as CASSFDWNTEAFF. The full variable domain, rest sourced from reference TRBV7-9 and TRBJ1-1, is DTGVSQNPRHKITKRGQNVTFRCDPISEHNRLYWYRQTLGQGPEFLTYFQNEAQLEKSRLLSDRFSAERPKGSFSTLEIQRTEQGDSAMYLCASSFDWNTEAFFGQGTRLTVV.

V usage is TRBV3-1 (or the pseudogene TRBV3-2) and J usage is TRBJ2-1, with a weak D call TRBD2 (7 bases). V dropped 0 bases and J dropped 9 bases, with 24 bases sitting between them. The CDR3 sequence is 18 residues long. Germline V lookup: CDR1 LGHDT, CDR2 YNNKEL (reference sequence). CDR3 bases: TGTGCCAGCAGCCAAGAGGACCTTACTTGGGGGGGGCGCAGTGAGCAGTTCTTC. The encoded protein is CASSQEDLTWGGRSEQFF.

The chain is built from TRBV5-1 and TRBJ2-5; the D gene is possibly TRBD1 (5 bases). Germline-derived CDR1 and CDR2 are SGHRS and YFSETQ. The V end lost 0 bases, the J end lost 4 bases, and 7 bases lay between the germline ends. CDR3 length: 13 residues. The CDR3 bases are TGCGCCAGCAGCTTGGGGGGCCCAGAGACCCAGTACTTC. It is translated as CASSLGGPETQYF.

The chain's CDR3 is CASSFDRVNTEAFF. For the CDR3, the DNA is TGTGCCAGCAGTTTCGACAGGGTGAACACTGAAGCTTTCTTT. V usage is TRBV27 and J usage is TRBJ1-1; 7 bases map to TRBD1. Germline CDR1 and CDR2: MNHEY and SMNVEV (reference sequence). Trimming cost V 3 bases and J 0 bases; bases outside gene matches: 1. The CDR3 contains 14 residues.

This rearrangement joins TRBV11-1 to TRBJ1-1; maybe TRBD1 (5 bases). The V and J ends lost 1 base and 8 bases respectively, with 11 bases between them. The germline gives CDR1 SGHAT, CDR2 FQDESV (reference sequence). The CDR3 spans 13 residues. Written as DNA, the CDR3 is TGTGCCAGCAGCTTAGGGAGGGGTACAGAAGCTTTCTTT. Amino acids: CASSLGRGTEAFF.

The chain couples TRBV4-2 to TRBJ2-5; 9 bases agree with TRBD2. From germline, CDR1 is LGHNA and CDR2 YNFKEQ. The CDR3 sequence is 16 residues long. V lost 3 bases and J lost 4; bases outside the gene matches: 9. CDR3 protein: CASSQNRGLARETQYF. CDR3 DNA sequence: TGTGCCAGCAGCCAGAATCGCGGACTAGCGAGAGAGACCCAGTACTTC.

This chain uses TRBV18 with TRBJ1-5; maybe TRBD1 (5 bases). CDR1 and CDR2 from the germline V gene are KGHSH and LQKENI. Trimming left V 2 bases short and J 7 bases short, with 9 bases between. This CDR3 region has 13 residues. CDR3 DNA: TGTGCCAGCTCACCAGATGGGGCGCAGCCCCAGCATTTT. This translates into CASSPDGAQPQHF.

CDR3 sequence: CASSEQGTGSDTEAFF. The CDR3 DNA sequence: TGTGCCAGCTCCGAACAAGGGACAGGGTCCGACACTGAAGCTTTCTTT. The gene calls are TRBV18 and TRBJ1-1, with TRBD1 matching 9 bases. Losses at the gene ends were 6 bases for V and 3 bases for J; bases not matched to a gene: 11. CDR3 length: 16 amino acids. Germline V gives CDR1 KGHSH, CDR2 LQKENI.

The V gene is TRBV5-1, the J gene TRBJ1-1, with a weak D call TRBD1 (6 bases). From germline, CDR1 is SGHRS and CDR2 YFSETQ. The CDR3 loop spans 13 amino acids. Trimming stripped 6 bases from V and 5 bases from J, with 14 bases between. The CDR3 region is CASTITQGTEAFF. In nucleotides, the CDR3 is TGCGCCAGCACCATTACACAGGGAACTGAAGCTTTCTTT. The whole variable domain, remainder taken from reference TRBV5-1 and TRBJ1-1, is KAGVTQTPRYLIKTRGQQVTLSCSPISGHRSVSWYQQTPGQGLQFLFEYFSETQRNKGNFPGRFSGRQFSNSRSEMNVSTLELGDSALYLCASTITQGTEAFFGQGTRLTVV.

This clone was found a few times. The V and J genes are TRBV7-8 and TRBJ2-5; possibly TRBD1 for D (6 bases). In germline, CDR1 is SGHVS, CDR2 FQNEAQ. Trimming stripped 1 base from V and 1 base from J, with 16 bases between. This CDR3 region has 17 residues. The CDR3 here is CASSLDAGVSLQETQYF. As DNA, the CDR3 is TGTGCCAGCAGCTTAGACGCAGGGGTGTCTCTCCAAGAGACCCAGTACTTC.